This TCR beta chain is drawn from a study of shared clonotypes between healthy human individuals. Trimming left V 7 bases short and J 2 bases short, with 8 bases between. Looked up from germline, CDR1 is SGHTA and CDR2 is FQGNSA. CDR3 length equals 12 residues. Clones were read by immunoSEQ multiplex PCR, and TCRdb kept only the in-frame ones, dropping some. The sample includes about 120,000 clones, roughly 70% of them seen just once. The material sequenced was memory CD8+ T cells sorted from blood. Subset meaning: CD45RO+ cells pooled with CCR7-negative TemRA cells. This receptor was obtained from a woman aged 25 to 39 in good health. The chain couples TRBV7-2 to TRBJ1-2; no clear D. The CDR3 bases are TGTGCCAGCACCGAGTTCAACTATGGCTACACCTTC. Protein sequence: CASTEFNYGYTF.